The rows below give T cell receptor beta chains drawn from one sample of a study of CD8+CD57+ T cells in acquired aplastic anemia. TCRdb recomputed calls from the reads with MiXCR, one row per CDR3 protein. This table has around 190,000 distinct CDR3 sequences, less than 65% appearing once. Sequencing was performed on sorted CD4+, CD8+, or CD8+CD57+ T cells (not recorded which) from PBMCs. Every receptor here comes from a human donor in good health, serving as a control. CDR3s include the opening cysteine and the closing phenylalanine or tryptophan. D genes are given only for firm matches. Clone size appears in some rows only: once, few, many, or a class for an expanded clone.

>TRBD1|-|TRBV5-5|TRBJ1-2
TGTGCCAGCAGCTTGGTGGGGACAGGCCTCTATGGCTACACCTTC
CASSLVGTGLYGYTF
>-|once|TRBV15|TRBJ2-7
TGTGCCACCAGCAGAGATGGTAGGGGGTTGTACGAGCAGTACTTC
CATSRDGRGLYEQYF
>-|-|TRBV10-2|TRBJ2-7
TGCGCCAGCAGTAAGCCCGAAACTTACGAGCAGTACTTC
CASSKPETYEQYF
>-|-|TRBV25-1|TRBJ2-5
TGTGCCAGCAAAAGGGGTACCCAAGAGACCCAGTACTTC
CASKRGTQETQYF
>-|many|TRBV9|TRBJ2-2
TGTGCCAGCAGTCCGCGGTCTGACACCGCGAACACCGGGGAGCTGTTTTTT
CASSPRSDTANTGELFF
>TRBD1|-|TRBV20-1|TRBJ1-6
TGCAGTGCTAGGGAGACAGGGGGCAGGTCACCCCTCCACTTT
CSARETGGRSPLHF
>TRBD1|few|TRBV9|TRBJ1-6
TGTGCCAGCAGCGTGGGGACAGGCTCACAGCTCCACTTT
CASSVGTGSQLHF
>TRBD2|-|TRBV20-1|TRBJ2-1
TGCAGTGCTAGAGACCGGCAATCAGCGGGAGTTTGGAATGAGCAGTTCTTC
CSARDRQSAGVWNEQFF
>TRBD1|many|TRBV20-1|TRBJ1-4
TGCAGTGCTAGAGCGGGACCGGGACAGGGGGTGGGTAATGAAAAACTGTTTTTT
CSARAGPGQGVGNEKLFF
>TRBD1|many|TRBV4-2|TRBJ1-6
TGTGCCAGCAGCCTAGACAGGGGTTCCTATAATTCACCCCTCCACTTT
CASSLDRGSYNSPLHF
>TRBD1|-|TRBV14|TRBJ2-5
TGTGCCAGCAGCCAAGATTTTGACAGGGGTAGCCAAGAGACCCAGTACTTC
CASSQDFDRGSQETQYF
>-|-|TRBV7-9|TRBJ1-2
TGTGCCAGCTCACCCCGGGACTTCTTAAACTATGGCTACACCTTC
CASSPRDFLNYGYTF
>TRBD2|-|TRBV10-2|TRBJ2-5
TGCGCCAGCAGTGGGCCTACTAGCGGGGGTGGTGAGACCCAGTACTTC
CASSGPTSGGGETQYF